This TCR beta chain was sequenced for a study of tumor-infiltrating lymphocytes in primary liver carcinoma. Study at large: The number of productive TCRbeta reads per sample ranged from roughly 3.5 to 8 million and was similar across tissue types.

The CDR3 has 14 amino acids. Trimming pared 4 bases from V and 0 bases from J, leaving 11 bases between. CDR1 is SGHKS and CDR2 is YYEKEE in the germline V gene (reference sequence). TCR beta cDNA was made from 400 to 500 ng total RNA with a constant-region primer. Sequencing libraries for TCR beta derived from three nested multiplex PCR rounds that used slightly modified ARM-PCR. PCR rounds one and two used TRBV1-TRBV30 forward primers with a C-beta reverse primer for roughly 9 cycles each. MiXCR was run by TCRdb on the multiplex PCR reads, yielding one entry per CDR3 protein. The repertoire consists of about 120,000 distinct CDR3 sequences, with around 70% occurring once and the leading ten covering 7.5% to 10%. Whole-study results and caveats: Relative to blood, tumors carried a significantly larger fraction of the repertoire in their top 250 clones (p = 0.039).

Regarding this clonotype: Antigen unknown.

Co-extracted RNA and DNA came from approximately 20-30 mg of unsorted bulk tissue. This clonotype was sampled from an older woman with primary liver carcinoma and hepatitis B virus infection. Specimen: tumor-adjacent normal liver tissue. The gene calls are TRBV5-5 and TRBJ2-7, with D unclear. CDR3 sequence (DNA): TGTGCCAGCAGCCGAGCCTTGAGCTCCTACGAGCAGTACTTC. Its protein product is CASSRALSSYEQYF.